This TCR beta chain was found in a study of Graves' ophthalmopathy and Graves' hyperthyroidism. Using RNA transcripts, the TCR beta CDR3 regions were amplified. First-round RT-PCR used HTBI primers; second-round multiplex PCR followed. TCRdb re-derived calls from the multiplex PCR reads in MiXCR, one entry per CDR3 protein. The table shows around 1,200,000 distinct CDR3 sequences, with 35% to 45% occurring only once. The length of the CDR3 is 15 residues. The germline V and J ends were trimmed by 3 bases and 7 bases, with 17 bases remaining between them. Per germline, CDR1 SGHTS and CDR2 YDEGEE. The authors enrolled newly diagnosed hyperthyroidism patients aged 18 to 65 with under 2 months' duration.

This clonotype was sampled from an adult man with Graves' hyperthyroidism. The chain carries TRBV5-8 and TRBJ1-5; a weak D match, TRBD1 (6 bases). What was sequenced was peripheral blood or thyroid tissue (not recorded which). CDR3 sequence: CASSWGQINGQPQHF. The CDR3, as DNA: TGTGCCAGCAGCTGGGGACAAATCAACGGGCAGCCCCAGCATTTT. The complete variable domain, with remaining parts taken from reference TRBV5-8 and TRBJ1-5, reads EAGVTQSPTHLIKTRGQQATLRCSPISGHTSVYWYQQALGLGLQFLLWYDEGEERNRGNFPPRFSGRQFPNYSSELNVNALELEDSALYLCASSWGQINGQPQHFGDGTRLSIL.